The 27 T cell receptor beta chains below come from one sample, sequenced in a study of tumor-infiltrating lymphocytes in primary liver carcinoma (dated by TCRdb to 2016 to 2017). Without any cell sorting, total RNA and DNA were co-extracted from about 20-30 mg of bulk tissue using the AllPrep DNA/RNA mini kit. The sequencing machine was an Illumina HiSeq 2500. Using a constant-region primer and ProtoScript II reverse transcriptase, TCRbeta-specific cDNA was reverse-transcribed from roughly 460 ng total RNA. TCRbeta libraries were built with three nested multiplex PCR rounds, a slightly modified ARM-PCR procedure. Each of the first two PCR rounds ran for approximately 10 cycles and used multiplex TRBV1-TRBV30 forward primers together with a Cbeta reverse primer. The public sequencing data were trimmed at Q25 with fastp and processed into clonotypes with MiXCR by TCRdb, which kept only in-frame beta chains. Each entry merges the rows of one CDR3 protein and shows their most common DNA and genes. The sample contains 90,000 to 150,000 distinct CDR3 sequences, 50% to 65% of them found a single time. 7% to 10% of the sample lies in the top ten.

Sequencing was performed on liver tumor tissue from sampling region 1. Taken with the paper, the label for cell subset or site translates to: tumor region T1, superior pole. The receptor set was obtained from a woman in her sixties with primary liver carcinoma and hepatitis B virus infection.

This clonotype was counted ten times or more. The chain uses TRBV11-2 and TRBJ2-6, with D maybe TRBD1 (5 bases). With 6 bases removed from V and 0 bases from J, the gap between germline ends came to 9 bases. Germline-derived CDR1 and CDR2 are SGHAT and FQNNGV. The CDR3 runs 15 residues. CDR3 sequence: CASSLQASGANVLTF. CDR3 nucleotides: TGTGCCAGCAGTCTACAGGCCTCTGGGGCCAACGTCCTGACTTTC.

Comments on this clonotype: Possible read error: a much larger clone is one base away. The chain carries TRBV5-1 and TRBJ2-1; 9 bases align to TRBD2. After removal of 4 bases from V and 7 bases from J, the junction contained 12 bases not matched to a gene. The CDR3 contains 16 residues. Germline CDR1 reads SGHRS; CDR2 reads YFSETQ. CDR3 nucleotide sequence: TGCGCCAGCAGCGCTGGGGGGACTAGCTGGAGAAATGAGCAGTTCTTC. It translates to CASSAGGTSWRNEQFF.

With respect to this clonotype: The junction departs from the called germline gene at one end, perhaps through a read error. The chain links TRBV11-2 to TRBJ2-7; D ambiguous. This CDR3 comprises 11 residues. Germline CDR1 reads SGHAT; CDR2 reads FQNNGV. For the CDR3, the DNA is TGTGCCGGCACCGTCGGCTACGAGCAGCACTTC. It is translated as CAGTVGYEQHF.

To note about this clonotype: One end of the junction does not line up with germline, which may come from a read error. The V gene is TRBV20-1, the J gene TRBJ2-3; D gene ambiguous. Germline CDR1 and CDR2: DFQATT and SNEGSKA (reference sequence). CDR3 length: 11 amino acids. As DNA, the CDR3 is TGCAATGCTAGACTCACAGATACTCAGTATTTT. It encodes CNARLTDTQYF.

This chain links TRBV11-2 with TRBJ2-2; 8 positions match TRBD1. The CDR3 is made up of 18 amino acids. Germline CDR1 SGHAT, CDR2 FQNNGV. For the CDR3, the DNA is TGTGTCACCAGCTCCGTTTCCAACAGGGGGACGAACACCGGGGAGCTGTTTTTT. This translates into CVTSSVSNRGTNTGELFF. Together with reference TRBV11-2 and TRBJ2-2, the CDR3 gives the full variable domain: EAGVAQSPRYKIIEKRQSVAFWCNPISGHATLYWYQQILGQGPKLLIQFQNNGVVDDSQLPKDRFSAERLKGVDSTLKIQPAKLEDSAVYLCVTSSVSNRGTNTGELFFGEGSRLTVL.

Notes on this clonotype: Its ends do not fully match the called genes, so a read error is possible. This chain connects TRBV7-8 to TRBJ1-1; possibly TRBD1 for D (5 bases). There are 14 residues in the CDR3. CDR1 is SGHVS, CDR2 FQNEAQ, per germline. The CDR3 DNA reads TGTGCCAGCAGCCTGACCCTAGCGGGGACTGAAACTCTCTTT. Translating gives CASSLTLAGTETLF.

Details on this clonotype: The junction shows a germline mismatch at one end, possibly a read error. The chain is built from TRBV29-1 and TRBJ2-3, with a weak D call TRBD2 (6 bases). This CDR3 is built from 14 residues. Per the germline V gene, CDR1 is SQVTM and CDR2 is ANQGSEA. The CDR3 region has the DNA TGCAGCGTCGAAGTCGAGCGGGCTGGAGGTACGCAGTATTTT. This codes for CSVEVERAGGTQYF.

Details on this clonotype: A much larger clone lies one base from this, so it may be a read error. The chain recombines TRBV6-1 with TRBJ1-1, with TRBD1 as a possible D gene (5 bases). The V gene's germline CDR1 is MNHNS and CDR2 SASEGT. This CDR3 is 17 amino acids long. The CDR3 DNA is TGTGCCAGCATTGAAAATTCTGGGTGGACGGGGCCCACTGAAGCTTTCTTT. Its protein is CASIENSGWTGPTEAFF.

This chain's CDR3 is CASSLRWALAGTYNEQFF. In DNA form, the CDR3 reads TGTGCCAGCAGCTTAAGGTGGGCACTAGCGGGAACCTACAATGAGCAGTTCTTC. V usage is TRBV7-8 and J usage is TRBJ2-1, with 10 nucleotides matching TRBD2. Germline-derived CDR1 and CDR2 are SGHVS and FQNEAQ. The CDR3 totals 18 residues. The V gene end was trimmed by 2 bases and the J gene end by 2 bases; junction bases not matched to a gene: 9.

This clonotype is a singleton in its sample. It may be a read error: a sequence one base away is much more abundant. The chain has TRBV2 and TRBJ1-1; weak D call: TRBD1 (6 bases). This CDR3 comprises 14 residues. Germline values: CDR1 SNHLY, CDR2 FYNNEI. The CDR3, as DNA: TGTGCCAGCAGTGAGGGGACATACAACACTGAAACTTTCTTT. Translated: CASSEGTYNTETFF.

V and J are TRBV18 and TRBJ2-1; tentative D call: TRBD2 (6 bases). CDR3 length equals 17 residues. The germline V and J ends were trimmed by 0 bases and 8 bases, with 20 bases remaining between them. CDR1 is KGHSH and CDR2 is LQKENI in the germline V gene. The CDR3 spells CASSPPMGPKWGDEQFF. CDR3 sequence (DNA): TGTGCCAGCTCACCACCGATGGGACCGAAATGGGGGGATGAGCAGTTCTTC. Drawing the rest from reference TRBV18 and TRBJ2-1, the complete variable domain is NAGVMQNPRHLVRRRGQEARLRCSPMKGHSHVYWYRQLPEEGLKFMVYLQKENIIDESGMPKERFSAEFPKEGPSILRIQQVVRGDSAAYFCASSPPMGPKWGDEQFFGPGTRLTVL.

This clonotype has just one count. This may stem from a read error, because a much larger clone lies one nucleotide away. The V gene is TRBV12-3 or TRBV12-4, the J gene TRBJ2-4, with 9 bases lining up with TRBD2. The CDR3 is made up of 13 amino acids. CDR3 coding DNA: TGTGCCAGCAGTTTAAGGACTAGCGTGAGTTTCCACTTC. Translation gives CASSLRTSVSFHF.

This clonotype is medium-sized in the sample. This chain connects TRBV11-3 to TRBJ2-2, with D possibly being TRBD1 or TRBD2 (5 bases each). The CDR3 is 13 residues long. The germline V gene encodes CDR1 SGHNT and CDR2 YENEEA. V shed 0 bases and J shed 6 bases, with 5 bases lying between them. The CDR3 region is CASSLEGAGELFF. For the CDR3, the DNA is TGTGCCAGCAGCTTAGAGGGGGCCGGGGAGCTGTTTTTT.

This clonotype occurred many times. The chain joins TRBV6-5 to TRBJ1-3, with D maybe TRBD1 (5 bases). Trimming cost V 6 bases and J 0 bases, with 15 bases left between them. From germline, CDR1 is MNHEY and CDR2 SVGAGI. This CDR3 spans 16 amino acids. The CDR3 DNA follows: TGTGCCAGCAGGCGGGACGCCGGGGTCTCTGGAAACACCATATATTTT. It codes for CASRRDAGVSGNTIYF.

In the case of this clonotype: Because the CDR3 is missing its conserved closing phenylalanine or tryptophan, this is likely a read error. This sequence joins TRBV11-1 and TRBJ2-3, with D hard to call. Trimming took off 8 bases at V and 1 base at J, with 19 bases between the two ends. From germline, CDR1 is SGHAT and CDR2 FQDESV (reference sequence). This CDR3 contains 16 residues. CDR3 residues: CASGPLKMWGTDTQYS. DNA of the CDR3: TGTGCCAGCGGCCCCCTTAAGATGTGGGGCACAGATACGCAGTATTCT.

The count of this clonotype is one. This chain connects TRBV19 to TRBJ2-1; 10 nucleotides line up with TRBD2. Germline loops: CDR1 LNHDA, CDR2 SQIVND (reference sequence). The V gene end was trimmed by 6 bases and the J gene end by 6 bases; junction bases not matched to a gene: 14. This CDR3 contains 17 residues. CDR3 nucleotides: TGTGCCAGTAGAACCTCCCGAGCGGGAGGGCTCCCCAATGAGCAGTTCTTC. Its protein product is CASRTSRAGGLPNEQFF.

Details on this clonotype: A read error is possible here, since a much larger clone lies one base away. The rearrangement uses TRBV6-5 and TRBJ1-5; possible D gene TRBD1, 5 bases. The ends were cut back, 7 bases at V and 2 bases at J, with 24 bases in the middle. Germline V gene data show CDR1 as MNHEY and CDR2 as SVGAGI. This CDR3 region has 18 residues. The CDR3 DNA is TGTGCCAGCAAAAAAGAAACCGGGGCAGGGTTTGGCAATCAGCCCCAGCATTTT. Translation: CASKKETGAGFGNQPQHF.

A word on this clonotype: One end of the junction is discordant with germline, which a read error may explain. The chain joins TRBV11-2 to TRBJ2-3; the D gene is possibly TRBD2 (5 bases). Germline CDR1 is SGHAT and CDR2 is FQNNGV. This CDR3 is 14 amino acids long. CDR3 sequence reads: CASSLGVPTDTHYF. CDR3 nucleotide sequence: TGTGCCAGCAGTCTGGGAGTCCCCACAGATACGCATTATTTT. The full variable domain, with the rest looked up from reference TRBV11-2 and TRBJ2-3, is EAGVAQSPRYKIIEKRQSVAFWCNPISGHATLYWYQQILGQGPKLLIQFQNNGVVDDSQLPKDRFSAERLKGVDSTLKIQPAKLEDSAVYLCASSLGVPTDTHYFGPGTRLTVL.

For this clonotype: The junction does not match germline at one end; this may be a read error. The chain has TRBV29-1 and TRBJ2-2; tentative D call: TRBD1 (6 bases). CDR3 length equals 15 residues. Germline values: CDR1 SQVTM, CDR2 ANQGSEA. The CDR3 spells CSARAGTTSTEELSF. The CDR3 nucleotides read TGCAGCGCCCGTGCCGGGACAACGAGCACCGAGGAGCTGTCTTTT.

Details on this clonotype: At one of its ends the junction is not consistent with the germline gene, which may arise from a read error. V usage is TRBV11-2 and J usage is TRBJ2-5; TRBD2 matches at 7 bases. Germline CDR1 and CDR2: SGHAT and FQNNGV. CDR3 length: 16 residues. CDR3 sequence reads: CASSLLGRREPETQYF. The CDR3 DNA sequence: TGTGCCAGTAGCTTACTTGGGAGGCGGGAGCCGGAGACCCAGTACTTC. The entire variable domain, with the rest obtained from reference TRBV11-2 and TRBJ2-5, is as follows: EAGVAQSPRYKIIEKRQSVAFWCNPISGHATLYWYQQILGQGPKLLIQFQNNGVVDDSQLPKDRFSAERLKGVDSTLKIQPAKLEDSAVYLCASSLLGRREPETQYFGPGTRLLVL.

About this clonotype: Possible read error: a much larger clone is one base away. V usage is TRBV12-3 or TRBV12-4 and J usage is TRBJ2-1, with TRBD1 as a possible D gene (5 bases). This CDR3 has 13 amino acids. Trimming took off 3 bases at V and 9 bases at J, with 12 bases between the two ends. CDR3 sequence reads: CASSFHKGIEQFF. DNA of the CDR3: TGTGCCAGCAGTTTTCATAAGGGGATTGAGCAGTTCTTC.

V gene TRBV19 combines with J gene TRBJ1-1, with 7 bases fitting TRBD1. Germline loops: CDR1 LNHDA, CDR2 SQIVND (reference sequence). This CDR3 spans 14 amino acids. Trimming cost V 7 bases and J 6 bases; bases outside gene matches: 11. The CDR3 coding sequence is TGTGCCAGTACCCCAAACAGGGGATGGGCTGAAGCTTTCTTT. Protein product: CASTPNRGWAEAFF.

This clonotype was seen at least ten times. The V gene is TRBV13, the J gene TRBJ2-1, with 7 bases that match TRBD2. Germline V gene data show CDR1 as PRHDT and CDR2 as FYEKMQ (reference sequence). J gave up 5 bases and V 5 bases, and 12 bases lay outside the gene matches. The CDR3 length is 16 residues. The CDR3 DNA follows: TGTGCCAGCAGCCCTAGCGGAGCTAACTTCGACAATGAGCAGTTCTTC. Its translation: CASSPSGANFDNEQFF. Supplemented by reference TRBV13 and TRBJ2-1, the full variable domain reads AAGVIQSPRHLIKEKRETATLKCYPIPRHDTVYWYQQGPGQDPQFLISFYEKMQSDKGSIPDRFSAQQFSDYHSELNMSSLELGDSALYFCASSPSGANFDNEQFFGPGTRLTVL.

The chain combines TRBV6-1 with TRBJ2-3; D is possibly TRBD1 (5 bases). V was cut by 11 bases and J by 5 bases, with 11 bases left in between. This CDR3 is built from 11 residues. Germline V gives CDR1 MNHNS, CDR2 SASEGT. CDR3 DNA: TGTGCCGACAGTGGTGGAGATACGCAGTATTTT. Residues: CADSGGDTQYF.

Comments on this clonotype: This may be a read error: a much more frequent sequence differs by one nucleotide. This sequence joins TRBV6-2 or TRBV6-3 and TRBJ1-1; D not certain. The germline V and J ends were trimmed by 0 bases and 6 bases, with 8 bases remaining between them. Germline values: CDR1 MNHEY, CDR2 SVGEGT. The CDR3 loop spans 13 amino acids. The CDR3 spells CASSYSGSPEAFF. CDR3 nucleotide sequence: TGTGCCAGCAGTTACTCCGGGAGCCCTGAAGCTTTCTTT.

In regard to this clonotype: This may come from a read error, since a much larger clone is one base off. The conserved closing phenylalanine or tryptophan is absent in this CDR3, likely reflecting a read error. The chain combines TRBV4-1 with TRBJ2-3; D remains ambiguous. CDR1 and CDR2 from the germline V gene are MGHRA and YSYEKL. The ends were cut back, 4 bases at V and 6 bases at J, with 11 bases in the middle. This CDR3 is built from 13 residues. The CDR3 loop reads CASSRPHTDTQYL. The CDR3 region has the DNA TGCGCCAGCAGCCGACCACATACGGATACGCAGTATCTT.

This clonotype was counted once. In this CDR3 the conserved last residue, phenylalanine or tryptophan, is missing, so a read error is likely. The chain has TRBV12-3 or TRBV12-4 and TRBJ1-1, with D perhaps TRBD1 (5 bases). Trimming shortened V by 6 bases and J by 4 bases, and 15 bases separated the two germline ends. The CDR3 loop spans 14 amino acids. The CDR3 loop is CASSRRTGLTEAFC. CDR3 DNA: TGTGCCAGCAGCCGTCGGACGGGACTCACTGAAGCTTTCTGT.